Each of the 19 T cell receptor beta chains below was sequenced from the same sample in a study of control samples from healthy donors and cancer patients (TCRdb year 2020). Library creation used the immunoSEQ multiplex PCR assay. What TCRdb holds here is the immuneACCESS table cut down to in-frame rearrangements. Part of the clones is not present; checked against another copy, under half of the missing clones reflect an unresolved V gene, and the others are unexplained. The sample has over 150,000 clones on record, around 94% of them singletons. 14% of the sample lies in the top ten. Sequences were obtained from PBMCs. The receptors here all came from a man aged 55 to 70 with colorectal cancer.

This clone was observed a handful of times. The chain is built from TRBV9 and TRBJ2-2; 7 nucleotides agree with TRBD2. Trimming removed 4 bases from V and 2 bases from J; junction bases left unmatched: 14. Germline lookup yields CDR1 SGDLS and CDR2 YYNGEE. This CDR3 is built from 18 residues. For the CDR3, the DNA is TGTGCCAGCAGCTCCCCCCCCAGGGCGGGGGATAACACCGGGGAGCTGTTTTTT. It codes for CASSSPPRAGDNTGELFF.

The chain links TRBV10-3 to TRBJ2-7; maybe TRBD2 (7 bases). Trimming stripped 0 bases from V and 3 bases from J, with 12 bases between. Germline assignment: CDR1 ENHRY and CDR2 SYGVKD. The CDR3 is 15 residues long. The CDR3 coding sequence is TGTGCCATCAGTGAGTCAGGGGGGGCCATCTACGAGCAGTACTTC. Translating it yields CAISESGGAIYEQYF.

V usage is TRBV12-3 or TRBV12-4 and J usage is TRBJ2-7; 9 nucleotides match TRBD1. There are 13 residues in the CDR3. With V trimmed by 6 bases and J by 6 bases, 6 bases remained unmatched. CDR3 DNA sequence: TGTGCCAGCAGGGGGGACAGGGAGACCGAGCAGTACTTC. It encodes CASRGDRETEQYF.

The rearrangement links TRBV7-2 to TRBJ2-2; D perhaps matches TRBD2 (6 bases). Deletions cut 3 bases from V and 4 bases from J, with 9 bases between. Per germline, CDR1 SGHTA and CDR2 FQGNSA. The CDR3 runs 14 residues. The CDR3 coding sequence is TGTGCCAGCAGCTTGGGTAGCGGCACCGGGGAGCTGTTTTTT. This gives the protein CASSLGSGTGELFF.

The CDR3 sequence is CAGRGSSGNTIYF. The CDR3 nucleotides read TGTGCCGGCCGCGGCAGCTCTGGAAACACCATATATTTT. This chain links TRBV7-9 with TRBJ1-3; D remains ambiguous. There are 13 residues in the CDR3. V gave up 11 bases and J gave up 0 bases, with 11 bases separating them. Germline assignment: CDR1 SEHNR and CDR2 FQNEAQ (reference sequence). The complete variable domain, with remaining parts taken from reference TRBV7-9 and TRBJ1-3, reads DTGVSQNPRHKITKRGQNVTFRCDPISEHNRLYWYRQTLGQGPEFLTYFQNEAQLEKSRLLSDRFSAERPKGSFSTLEIQRTEQGDSAMYLCAGRGSSGNTIYFGEGSWLTVV.

The gene calls are TRBV21-1 and TRBJ2-7. TRBV21-1 is a known pseudogene. This CDR3 contains 15 residues. DNA for the CDR3: TGTGCCAGCAGCAAATCCCCTCGGGGCCCCTACGAGCAGTACTTC. Its protein is CASSKSPRGPYEQYF.

V usage is TRBV19 and J usage is TRBJ2-3; perhaps TRBD2 as D (5 bases). The V end lost 3 bases, the J end lost 0 bases, and 10 bases lay between the germline ends. The CDR3 consists of 15 residues. Germline V CDR1 and CDR2: LNHDA, SQIVND (reference sequence). The CDR3 loop is CASSIGAVSTDTQYF. Written as DNA, the CDR3 is TGTGCCAGTAGTATTGGAGCGGTAAGCACAGATACGCAGTATTTT.

This chain uses TRBV16 with TRBJ1-4; D is possibly TRBD1 (6 bases). Germline values: CDR1 KGHSY, CDR2 FQNENV. The germline V and J ends were trimmed by 5 bases and 8 bases, with 15 bases remaining between them. The CDR3 is 14 amino acids. The CDR3 nucleotides read TGTGCCAGCAGCAGGGACATTAATTACGAAAAACTGTTTTTT. This translates into CASSRDINYEKLFF.

This sequence joins TRBV5-8 and TRBJ1-5; unclear D gene. The CDR3 is made up of 15 amino acids. CDR1 and CDR2 (germline): SGHTS, YDEGEE. V shed 6 bases and J shed 6 bases, with 19 bases lying between them. CDR3 sequence reads: CASTPDGVGSQPQHF. The CDR3 DNA follows: TGTGCCAGCACCCCGGACGGGGTGGGGAGTCAGCCCCAGCATTTT.

CDR3 coding DNA: TGTGCCAGCAGCTTAAATCGAAACCTCGCCTACGAGCAGTACTTC. This encodes CASSLNRNLAYEQYF. This chain connects TRBV11-2 to TRBJ2-7; D is uncertain. The CDR3 is 15 residues long. With 2 bases removed from V and 2 bases from J, the gap between germline ends came to 13 bases. Germline CDR1 and CDR2: SGHAT and FQNNGV.

The chain couples TRBV5-6 to TRBJ2-7; D is undetermined. Trimming stripped 4 bases from V and 3 bases from J, with 11 bases between. This CDR3 has 13 residues. Germline V gene data show CDR1 as SGHDT and CDR2 as YYEEEE. This CDR3 reads CASSPGGVYEQYF. The CDR3 DNA reads as TGTGCCAGCAGCCCGGGCGGAGTCTACGAGCAGTACTTC.

The chain has TRBV11-3 and TRBJ2-1; TRBD1 is a possible D gene (7 bases). Germline V CDR1 and CDR2: SGHNT, YENEEA. This CDR3 has 18 amino acids. The V and J ends lost 3 bases and 0 bases respectively, with 18 bases between them. The CDR3 spells CASSLDMGGDSSYNEQFF. CDR3 in DNA: TGTGCCAGCAGCTTGGACATGGGCGGGGACAGCTCCTACAATGAGCAGTTCTTC.

The chain employs TRBV12-3 or TRBV12-4 and TRBJ2-7; D uncertain. V was shortened by 2 bases and J by 4 bases, with 6 bases between the two germline ends. The CDR3 is 12 residues long. CDR3 loop: CASSLLGYEQYF. CDR3 DNA sequence: TGTGCCAGCAGTTTACTAGGATACGAGCAGTACTTC.

V and J are TRBV6-5 and TRBJ1-1, with 8 bases fitting TRBD1. This CDR3 is built from 13 residues. V dropped 6 bases and J dropped 1; count of bases not matched to a gene: 1. Per the germline V gene, CDR1 is MNHEY and CDR2 is SVGAGI. DNA of the CDR3: TGTGCCAGCAGACAGGGGGGGAACACTGAAGCTTTCTTT. Protein: CASRQGGNTEAFF.

This chain connects TRBV7-8 to TRBJ2-7; possible D gene TRBD2, 5 bases. The V gene's germline CDR1 is SGHVS and CDR2 FQNEAQ. CDR3 size: 15 residues. V was pared by 0 bases and J by 2 bases, with 11 bases between. In nucleotides, the CDR3 is TGTGCCAGCAGCTTAGCTCTTCACGGGGCCTACGAGCAGTACTTC. This translates into CASSLALHGAYEQYF.

The chain joins TRBV9 to TRBJ2-7; 9 nucleotides line up with TRBD1. Germline loops: CDR1 SGDLS, CDR2 YYNGEE. V trimming: 4 bases; J trimming: 5 bases; junction bases outside the gene matches: 10. The CDR3 runs 15 residues. CDR3 bases: TGTGCCAGCAGCCCAGGGGACAGGGTAACCCACGAGCAGTACTTC. It encodes CASSPGDRVTHEQYF.

This CDR3 is CASSEQVVGTGELFF. For the CDR3, the DNA is TGTGCCAGCAGTGAACAGGTAGTAGGAACCGGGGAGCTGTTTTTT. V gene TRBV2 combines with J gene TRBJ2-2; no clear D gene. The CDR3 has 15 amino acids. The V gene's germline CDR1 is SNHLY and CDR2 FYNNEI. Between the trimmed V and J ends, which lost 2 bases and 5 bases, there was a span of 12 bases.

This clone came up once. The chain couples TRBV6-6 to TRBJ1-4; TRBD1 might be the D (5 bases). The ends were cut back, 9 bases at V and 7 bases at J, with 18 bases in the middle. The CDR3 contains 14 residues. Germline lookup yields CDR1 MNHNY and CDR2 SVGAGI (reference sequence). CDR3 protein: CASTPGGLGEKLFF. DNA of the CDR3: TGTGCCAGTACTCCGGGGGGGTTGGGTGAAAAACTGTTTTTT.

The chain employs TRBV3-1 (or the pseudogene TRBV3-2) and TRBJ2-3; D is ambiguous. This CDR3 is built from 15 residues. Germline V gives CDR1 LGHDT, CDR2 YNNKEL (reference sequence). V lost 0 bases to trimming and J lost 4 bases, with 11 bases between them. The CDR3 reads CASSQDPAFADTQYF. CDR3 nucleotide sequence: TGTGCCAGCAGCCAAGATCCGGCCTTTGCAGATACGCAGTATTTT.